These 13 T cell receptor beta chains were sequenced from one sample in a study of shared clonotypes between healthy human individuals. Some clones are missing from TCRdb's copy, which holds only in-frame ones; the method was immunoSEQ multiplex PCR. The sample has 2.5 million or so clones; about 92% are singletons. The material sequenced was naive CD4+ T cells sorted from blood. The subset denotes: CD45RA+ positively selected. Receptors originate from a man aged 18-30 years in good health.

The rearrangement links TRBV7-9 to TRBJ2-7; D unclear. There are 14 residues in the CDR3. The V gene's germline CDR1 is SEHNR and CDR2 FQNEAQ (reference sequence). The germline V and J ends were trimmed by 5 bases and 3 bases, with 14 bases remaining between them. In nucleotides, the CDR3 is TGTGCCAGCAGCCCTCCCGGCACGGTCTACGAGCAGTACTTC. It codes for CASSPPGTVYEQYF.

A single count supports this clone. V gene TRBV30 combines with J gene TRBJ1-3; D unclear. CDR3 length: 13 amino acids. Germline CDR1 and CDR2: GTSNPN and SVGIG (reference sequence). The ends were cut back, 0 bases at V and 1 base at J, with 4 bases in the middle. The CDR3 sequence is CAWSVASGNTIYF. The DNA for the CDR3 is TGTGCCTGGAGTGTAGCGTCTGGAAACACCATATATTTT. Supplemented by reference TRBV30 and TRBJ1-3, the full variable domain reads SQTIHQWPATLVQPVGSPLSLECTVEGTSNPNLYWYRQAAGRGLQLLFYSVGIGQISSEVPQNLSASRPQDRQFILSSKKLLLSDSGFYLCAWSVASGNTIYFGEGSWLTVV.

The V call is TRBV11-3, the J call TRBJ2-3; 7 bases are a match to TRBD2. The germline gives CDR1 SGHNT, CDR2 YENEEA. The CDR3 is 18 residues long. The V segment lost 2 bases and the J segment 1 base; nucleotides outside the gene matches: 12. As DNA, the CDR3 is TGTGCCAGCAGCTTATTGTTTGGGAGGGCCTTAGGCACAGATACGCAGTATTTT. Its translation is CASSLLFGRALGTDTQYF.

The V gene is TRBV10-3, the J gene TRBJ2-3; 8 positions match TRBD2. Losses at the gene ends were 0 bases for V and 0 bases for J; bases not matched to a gene: 5. CDR3 length: 17 residues. Germline-derived CDR1 and CDR2 are ENHRY and SYGVKD. DNA of the CDR3: TGTGCCATCAGTGAGTCGCCGGGGGGGGAGAGCACAGATACGCAGTATTTT. It translates to CAISESPGGESTDTQYF.

The chain employs TRBV7-6 and TRBJ2-2, with 10 bases fitting TRBD2. From germline, CDR1 is SGHVS and CDR2 FNYEAQ. CDR3 length equals 18 residues. J was trimmed by 2 bases and V by 3 bases; bases with no gene match: 9. CDR3 bases: TGTGCCAGCAGCTTGACAGGCAGACTAGCGGGTAACACCGGGGAGCTGTTTTTT. Translation: CASSLTGRLAGNTGELFF.

In its sample, this clone was seen once. The chain combines TRBV30 with TRBJ2-3, with 8 bases lining up with TRBD2. The CDR3 runs to 12 residues. Germline assignment: CDR1 GTSNPN and CDR2 SVGIG (reference sequence). CDR3: CASSGDTDTQYF. CDR3 in DNA: TGTGCGAGTAGCGGGGACACAGATACGCAGTATTTT. The whole variable domain, filled in from reference TRBV30 and TRBJ2-3, reads SQTIHQWPATLVQPVGSPLSLECTVEGTSNPNLYWYRQAAGRGLQLLFYSVGIGQISSEVPQNLSASRPQDRQFILSSKKLLLSDSGFYLCASSGDTDTQYFGPGTRLTVL.

The genes are TRBV11-3 and TRBJ2-5, with 9 bases lining up with TRBD1. After removal of 6 bases from V and 4 bases from J, the junction contained 12 bases not matched to a gene. CDR1 is SGHNT and CDR2 is YENEEA in the germline V gene. The length of the CDR3 is 16 residues. The CDR3 bases are TGTGCCAGCAGTACCGGAGACAGGGGGAGTTCAGAGACCCAGTACTTC. Amino acid sequence: CASSTGDRGSSETQYF.

The CDR3 DNA follows: TGTGCCAGCAGCTTTTGGGGCGGTGAGCAGTTCTTC. This codes for CASSFWGGEQFF. The V gene is TRBV5-6, the J gene TRBJ2-1; possible D gene TRBD1, 5 bases. The CDR3 loop spans 12 amino acids. The germline V and J ends were trimmed by 2 bases and 9 bases, with 9 bases remaining between them. Germline V gene data show CDR1 as SGHDT and CDR2 as YYEEEE.

The CDR3 DNA reads as TGCGCCAGCAGCCAACAGACAGGGCTGGGGACTGAAGCTTTCTTT. Translation gives CASSQQTGLGTEAFF. This chain links TRBV4-3 with TRBJ1-1, with TRBD1 matching 7 bases. The CDR3 is 15 amino acids. V shed 2 bases and J 5 bases; nucleotides not matched to a gene: 8. Looked up from germline, CDR1 is LGHNA and CDR2 is YSLEER.

Remarks on this clone: Other DNA sequences in the same sample also yield this CDR3. The genes are TRBV18 and TRBJ2-7, with D uncertain. Trimming cost V 6 bases and J 0 bases, with 12 bases left between them. This CDR3 is 14 amino acids long. CDR1 is KGHSH and CDR2 is LQKENI in the germline V gene. As DNA, the CDR3 is TGTGCCAGCTCCCCCCCGGGTGGCTCCTACGAGCAGTACTTC. Translated, it gives CASSPPGGSYEQYF.

The chain has TRBV7-9 and TRBJ1-6; D is undetermined. CDR3 length: 13 residues. Trimming took 5 bases from V and 10 from J, leaving 12 bases between them. Germline CDR1 and CDR2: SEHNR and FQNEAQ (reference sequence). CDR3 DNA sequence: TGTGCCAGCAGCGCGGTTGATCGCTCACCCCTCCACTTT. Residues: CASSAVDRSPLHF.

The V call is TRBV27, the J call TRBJ2-4; a possible D gene is TRBD2 (6 bases). V dropped 5 bases and J dropped 1 base, with 9 bases sitting between them. This CDR3 is 14 amino acids long. Germline V gene sequence: CDR1 MNHEY, CDR2 SMNVEV (reference sequence). The chain's CDR3 is CASSVTSAKNIQYF. CDR3 DNA: TGTGCCAGCAGTGTCACTAGCGCCAAAAACATTCAGTACTTC.

This rearrangement joins TRBV9 to TRBJ1-3; D remains unclear. This CDR3 contains 16 residues. The V and J ends lost 2 bases and 0 bases respectively, with 12 bases between them. Germline V gene lookup returns CDR1 SGDLS and CDR2 YYNGEE. The CDR3 DNA follows: TGTGCCAGCAGCGTTTCCAGCACAAGCTCTGGAAACACCATATATTTT. Translating it yields CASSVSSTSSGNTIYF.